This T cell receptor (beta chain) was obtained from a study of T cell responses to AZD1222 COVID-19 vaccine. The wider study: Analysis merged second doses at about 4 or about 12 weeks. Study findings and constraints: Vaccine-related CD4 TCRs covered spike, predominating at 160-218 and 743-854. Just 6 or 7 AZD1222 recipients were seropositive at baseline. Of spike-specific TCRs, nearly half reportedly target regions left unmutated in variants.

Measured with immunoSEQ multiplex PCR; TCRdb has only the in-frame clones, and not every one. Among some 180,000 clones listed, about 90% were seen once. Note on this clone: Its antigen remains unidentified.

This sample comprised peripheral blood, obtained on day 0 of AZD1222 vaccination. The source of this sequence is an adult in good health.

The CDR3 here is CASSERGQGNSPLHF. The CDR3 bases are TGTGCCAGCAGTGAAAGGGGACAGGGTAATTCACCCCTCCACTTT. The V call is TRBV2, the J call TRBJ1-6, with 9 positions matching TRBD1. The CDR3 covers 15 residues. CDR1 is SNHLY and CDR2 is FYNNEI in the germline V gene. Trimming took 2 bases from V and 6 from J; bases not matched to a gene: 2.